The sequence of this T cell receptor beta chain was determined in a study of T cells in Graves' hyperthyroidism and ophthalmopathy. Study-wide findings and caveats: The model made its ophthalmopathy prediction, and onset followed a median roughly 6.5 months later.

Amplified TCR beta CDR3 regions derived from RNA transcripts. The primer set for the first-round RT-PCR of the TCR CDR3 was HTBI. One entry per CDR3 protein results from TCRdb running MiXCR on the multiplex PCR reads. There are 240,000 or so distinct CDR3 sequences in the sample; roughly 17% occur only once, and more than 25% lies in the top ten. The CDR3 extends over 13 amino acids. V lost 4 bases and J lost 3, with 10 bases in between. Germline CDR1 SGHNT, CDR2 YYREEE (reference sequence). This clonotype was found many times. The target antigen is unknown. Uncontrolled infection, other autoimmune disease, pregnancy and lactation each barred patients from inclusion. Diagnosing involved the use of clinical symptoms, serum thyroxine and TRAb, thyroid ultrasound and orbital computed tomography.

The V gene is TRBV5-4, the J gene TRBJ1-2, with unresolved D. Specimen: blood. The clonotype originates from a woman between 18 and 29 years old with Graves' ophthalmopathy. The chain's CDR3 is CASSLSLDYGYTF. The CDR3 DNA follows: TGTGCCAGCAGCCTGTCCCTGGACTATGGCTACACCTTC.